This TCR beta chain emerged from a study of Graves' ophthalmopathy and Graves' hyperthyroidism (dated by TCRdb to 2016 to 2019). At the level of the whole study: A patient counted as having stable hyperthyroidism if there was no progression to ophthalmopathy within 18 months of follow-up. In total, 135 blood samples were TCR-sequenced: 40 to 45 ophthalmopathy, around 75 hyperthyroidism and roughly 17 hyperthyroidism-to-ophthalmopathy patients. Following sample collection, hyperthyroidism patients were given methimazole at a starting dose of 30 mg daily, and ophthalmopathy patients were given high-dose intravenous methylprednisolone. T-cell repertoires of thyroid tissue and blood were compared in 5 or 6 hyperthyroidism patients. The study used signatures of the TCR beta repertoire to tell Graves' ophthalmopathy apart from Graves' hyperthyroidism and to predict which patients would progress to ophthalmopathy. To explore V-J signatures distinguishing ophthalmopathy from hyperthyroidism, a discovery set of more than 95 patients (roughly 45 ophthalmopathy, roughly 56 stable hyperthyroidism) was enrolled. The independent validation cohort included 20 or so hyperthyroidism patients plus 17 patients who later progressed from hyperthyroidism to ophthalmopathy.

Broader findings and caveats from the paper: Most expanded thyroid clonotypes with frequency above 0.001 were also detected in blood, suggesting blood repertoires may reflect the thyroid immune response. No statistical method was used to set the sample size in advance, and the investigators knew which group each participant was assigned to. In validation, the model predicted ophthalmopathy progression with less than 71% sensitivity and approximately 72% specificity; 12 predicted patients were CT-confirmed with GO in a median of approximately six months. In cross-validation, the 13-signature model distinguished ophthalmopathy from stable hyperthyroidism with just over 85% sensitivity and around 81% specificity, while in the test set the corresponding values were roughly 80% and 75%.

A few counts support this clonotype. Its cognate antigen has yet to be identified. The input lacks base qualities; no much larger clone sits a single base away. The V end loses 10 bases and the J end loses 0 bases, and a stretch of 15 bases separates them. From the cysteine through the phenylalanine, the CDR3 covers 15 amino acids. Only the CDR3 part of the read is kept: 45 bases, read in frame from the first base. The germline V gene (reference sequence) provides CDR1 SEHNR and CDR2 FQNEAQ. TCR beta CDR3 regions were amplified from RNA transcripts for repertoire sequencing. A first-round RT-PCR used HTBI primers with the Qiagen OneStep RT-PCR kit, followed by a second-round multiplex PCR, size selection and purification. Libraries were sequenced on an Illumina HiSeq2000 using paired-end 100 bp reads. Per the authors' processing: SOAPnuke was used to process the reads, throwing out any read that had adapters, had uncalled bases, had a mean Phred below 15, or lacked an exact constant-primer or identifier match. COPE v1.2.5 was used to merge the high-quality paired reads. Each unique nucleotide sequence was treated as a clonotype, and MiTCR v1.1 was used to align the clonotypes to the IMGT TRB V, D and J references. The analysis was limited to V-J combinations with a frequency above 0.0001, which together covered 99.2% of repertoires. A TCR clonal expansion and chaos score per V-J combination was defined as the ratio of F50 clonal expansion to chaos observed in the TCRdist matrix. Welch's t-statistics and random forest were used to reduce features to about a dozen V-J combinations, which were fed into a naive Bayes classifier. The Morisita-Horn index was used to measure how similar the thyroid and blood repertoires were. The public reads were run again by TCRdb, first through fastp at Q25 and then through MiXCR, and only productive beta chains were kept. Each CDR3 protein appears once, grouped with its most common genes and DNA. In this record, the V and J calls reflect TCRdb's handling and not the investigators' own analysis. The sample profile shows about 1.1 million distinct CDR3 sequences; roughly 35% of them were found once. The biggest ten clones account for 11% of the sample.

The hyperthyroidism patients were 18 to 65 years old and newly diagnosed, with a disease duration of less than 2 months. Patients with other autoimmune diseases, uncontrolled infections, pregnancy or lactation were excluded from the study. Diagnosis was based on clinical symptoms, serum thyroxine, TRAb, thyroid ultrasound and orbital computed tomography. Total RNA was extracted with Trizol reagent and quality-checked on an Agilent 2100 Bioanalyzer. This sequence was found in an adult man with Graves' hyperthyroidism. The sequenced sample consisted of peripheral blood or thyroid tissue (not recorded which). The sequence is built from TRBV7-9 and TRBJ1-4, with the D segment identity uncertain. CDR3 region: CANREGFATNEKLFF. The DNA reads TGTGCCAACAGAGAAGGGTTCGCAACTAATGAAAAACTGTTTTTT.